This T cell receptor (beta chain) was recorded in a study of shared clonotypes between healthy human individuals (dated by TCRdb to between 2020 and 2021). Some background on the complete study: The cohort included a few men and a couple of women between 18 and 49 years of age. Per donor, leukapheresis produced somewhere between about 0.94 and 10 billion PBMCs. To increase sequencing depth and limit assay-specific biases, TCR repertoire library preparation and sequencing were carried out by different laboratories using diverse techniques. Blood TCR repertoires of about 5 healthy adults were deeply sequenced to estimate repertoire size and the extent of clonotype sharing between individuals.

Donors were healthy HIV-negative adults with no recently reported acute infections or vaccinations. Every donor was a Caucasian adult residing in Nashville, Tennessee, USA. For unsorted samples, around 85 million PBMCs were counted, and genomic DNA was extracted using the QIAamp DNA Blood Mini kit. After blood collection by leukapheresis, PBMCs were isolated using Ficoll-Histopaque density gradient centrifugation and then cryopreserved in the vapor phase of liquid nitrogen. General study outcomes and caveats: Sampling was restricted to blood, and TCR repertoires in tissue are likely to differ from TCR repertoires in blood. Based on pairwise subsampling, the degree of clonotype sharing among donors was expected to be affected by sequencing depth. The small number of donors limited the genetic and exposure-history diversity represented.

CDR1 and CDR2, looked up from the germline V gene, are SGHTA and FQGTGA. Inclusive of the bounding cysteine and phenylalanine, the CDR3 is 14 residues long. The CDR3 DNA has 42 bases and is translated from base 1. The germline V end is reduced by 7 bases and the J end by 7 bases; junction bases left unmatched: 9. With regard to this clone: What antigen it recognizes has not been identified. Per-base qualities were not stored, and no clone one base away is much larger.

Using the deep immunoSEQ assay, TCR CDR3 regions were amplified from genomic DNA by multiplex PCR. Extracted genomic DNA from each cell subset was spread evenly across all wells of several immunoSEQ 96-well plates, with each plate serving as a replicate. Each replicate PCR for unsorted PBMC received about 0.3 ug genomic DNA, equal to about 30,000 T cell genomes. Genomic DNA from unsorted PBMC was sequenced over ten immunoSEQ deep assay plates. Purified libraries were measured with a Qubit 3.0 fluorometer, size-checked on a Bioanalyzer 2100, and measured again with the KAPA Library Quantification kit. Every immunoSEQ 96-well plate was sequenced on a dedicated single-read 150-cycle Illumina NextSeq 550 flow cell. As for the original processing: The immunoSEQ output contained only junctional sequences without quality scores, so filtering could not match that applied to full-length reads. Sequences were annotated with PyIR, a Python wrapper for IgBLAST v1.9, and V/J genes and CDR3 were assigned using IMGT germline references. Any read was removed if the V/J assignment was weak (E-value above 1e-6), the CDR3 was missing, or the read contained stop codons, out-of-frame junctions, or ambiguous translated residues. V3J clonotypes were defined as sequences sharing an identical inferred V gene, J gene, and CDR3 amino acid sequence. Percentage overlap between repertoires was computed as shared unique clonotypes divided by the size of the smaller repertoire. Repertoire richness was assessed with RTK rarefaction, the Chao1 estimator, and Recon v2.1 estimates of unobserved clonotypes. TCRdb holds this immuneACCESS table with in-frame rearrangements only. Some clones are missing; in checked studies, unresolved V genes explain under half, and the rest has no known cause. V and J calls and clone size follow that table, whereas D and trimming were derived from the DNA. Within this sample are about half a million clones, with about 72% of them counted one time only. The ten largest clones take up about 12% of the sample.

Sequencing was done on a sample of PBMCs. This chain joins TRBV7-3 to TRBJ2-2, with TRBD2 matching 7 junction bases. The receptor was derived from a woman in her 40s in good health. Some clones in this sample may be carry-over from other donors' samples. The nucleotides are TGTGCCAGCACCGTTAGTGGCGGGAGCGGGGAGCTGTTTTTT. The encoded protein is CASTVSGGSGELFF.